Reported below is one T cell receptor beta chain. This sample was taken from a study of cytomegalovirus exposure and HLA in healthy donors. The CDR3 is 15 amino acids. With 8 bases clipped from V and 0 bases from J, the junction kept 9 bases outside the gene matches. Per germline, CDR1 SEHNR and CDR2 FQNEAQ (reference sequence). Both 60 Vbeta primers and 13 Jbeta primers went into the PCR. The data were produced by immunoSEQ multiplex PCR, yet TCRdb's version contains in-frame clones alone and is incomplete. The table shows around 150,000 clones, with roughly 80% occurring only once. The clonotype originates from a man between 18 and 29 years old in good health and CMV-seronegative. The chain recombines TRBV7-9 with TRBJ1-2; 7 nucleotides match TRBD1. Sequencing input: PBMCs. CDR3 DNA sequence: TGTGCCAGCGAGAGGTTGACAGGGACTAACTATGGCTACACCTTC. It translates to CASERLTGTNYGYTF.